A selection of T cell receptor beta chains follows, all from one sample in a study of blood T cell repertoires in COVID-19. Produced via immunoSEQ multiplex PCR; TCRdb's table is partial and in-frame only. The repertoire holds about 97,000 clones, with about 80% as singletons. The sequenced material came from peripheral blood. These receptors came from a human donor in a cohort sampled during active COVID-19. The CDR3 runs from the conserved cysteine through the conserved F or W. The order of the fields is V gene, clone size, J gene, CDR3 protein. Size is stated for part of the rows, as once, few or many counts, or as a class when the clone is expanded.

>TRBV5-1|.|TRBJ1-5
CASSFTLSASLGQPQHF
>TRBV2|.|TRBJ1-5
CASSDQSGSNQPQHF
>TRBV5-6|.|TRBJ1-1
CASSWDRGRTEAFF
>TRBV28|.|TRBJ1-6
CASSLWRSNSPLHF
>TRBV5-5|.|TRBJ1-4
CASSLGFGGAEKLFF
>TRBV7-2|.|TRBJ2-7
CASSLDDSHEQYF
>TRBV30|many|TRBJ2-5
CAWSGVAGASQTQYF
>TRBV28|.|TRBJ1-1
CASSPGGSANTEAFF
>TRBV11-2|.|TRBJ1-1
CASSFPSGNTEAFF
>TRBV5-6|.|TRBJ1-2
CASTLDRNYGYTF
>TRBV5-5|.|TRBJ1-4
CASSAGTGEGATNEKLFF
>TRBV6-5|.|TRBJ2-2
CASRDYSNTGELFF
>TRBV10-3|.|TRBJ2-1
CAISPGGDEQFF
>TRBV5-4|.|TRBJ2-2
CASSLDSHNTGELFF
>TRBV6-1|.|TRBJ1-1
CASSEARGTEAFF
>TRBV19|.|TRBJ2-1
CASSSRLAGGAYNEQFF
>TRBV7-9|.|TRBJ2-1
CASSRGRASAGNEQFF
>TRBV7-2|.|TRBJ1-1
CASSLGAMNTEAFF
>TRBV7-2|.|TRBJ2-3
CASNSAGGGTDTQYF
>TRBV5-4|few|TRBJ1-6
CASSLSGSGNSPLHF
>TRBV19|.|TRBJ2-2
CASTWGRVVLNTGELFF
>TRBV7-2|.|TRBJ2-1
CASSWGGTGLNEQFF
>TRBV7-6|.|TRBJ1-2
CASTDRAGEVYGYTF
>TRBV12-3/TRBV12-4|.|TRBJ2-6
CASSSRGANVLTF
>TRBV4-1|.|TRBJ2-1
CASSRYPTGVPYNEQFF
>TRBV28|.|TRBJ1-6
CASGDSPLHF
>TRBV11-3|.|TRBJ1-1
CASSLSQGAGSSAFF
>TRBV7-6|once|TRBJ1-6
CASSLAGSPGQGINSPLHF
>TRBV5-1|.|TRBJ1-2
CASSPPLGQGYYGYTF
>TRBV3-1/TRBV3-2|once|TRBJ2-5
CASSPLGLAGQETQYF
>TRBV7-9|.|TRBJ2-7
CASSLVQGASEQYF
>TRBV27|.|TRBJ2-4
CASSQDRSKNIQYF